The rows below give T cell receptor beta chains drawn from one sample of a study of blood T cell repertoires in COVID-19. Assay used: immunoSEQ multiplex PCR; TCRdb lists only in-frame clones, some missing. The table has 150,000 to 200,000 clones, approximately 80% seen once. The sample comprised peripheral blood. Every receptor here comes from a woman aged 40 to 55 with COVID-19, enrolled during active disease. CDR3s include the opening cysteine and the closing phenylalanine or tryptophan.

v_call,cdr3_aa
TRBV7-8,CASSQLARETQYF
TRBV25-1,CASSEVNSLYEQYF
TRBV11-3,CASSPPMTPMNTEAFF
TRBV5-1,CASGSFAGSYNEQFF
TRBV6-6,CASSTANTGELFF
TRBV29-1,CSVDIANTGELFF
TRBV9,CASSVPVQARSDTQYF
TRBV27,CATTQGFGTEAFF
TRBV7-8,CASSPDRTRGGQPQHF
TRBV18,CASSPPGTGGVKTQYF
TRBV9,CASSTRDFRYGYTF
TRBV7-9,CASSDTGTGKGNTIYF
TRBV20-1,CSALFDGYTF
TRBV11-2,CASSEDRGRTYEQYF
TRBV7-2,CASSFDSHNEKLFF
TRBV28,CASSSPGGTDTQYF
TRBV6-1,CASSESRGTYNSPLHF
TRBV7-2,CASSLGGGATDTQYF
TRBV7-9,CASSLGGRVGYGYTF
TRBV7-9,CASSLDPVSYNEQFF
TRBV19,CASSRPGDYYGYTF
TRBV18,CASSVQKSNQPQHF
TRBV7-9,CASTDRGPGQPQHF
TRBV29-1,CSVTGGGGYTF
TRBV11-2,CASSLRQGGIEKLFF
TRBV27,CASSLGLAGVDEQFF